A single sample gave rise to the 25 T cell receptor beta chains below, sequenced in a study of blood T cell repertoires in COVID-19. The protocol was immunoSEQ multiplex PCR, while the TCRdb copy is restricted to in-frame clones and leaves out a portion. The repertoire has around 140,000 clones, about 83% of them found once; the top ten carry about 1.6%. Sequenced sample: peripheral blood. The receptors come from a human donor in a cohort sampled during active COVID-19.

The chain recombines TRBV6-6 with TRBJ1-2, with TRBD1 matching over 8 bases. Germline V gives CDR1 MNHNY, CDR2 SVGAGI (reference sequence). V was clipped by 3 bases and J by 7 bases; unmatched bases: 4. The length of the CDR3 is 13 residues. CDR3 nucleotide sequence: TGTGCCAGCAGTTATACCACAGGGGGTGGCTACACCTTC. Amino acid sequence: CASSYTTGGGYTF.

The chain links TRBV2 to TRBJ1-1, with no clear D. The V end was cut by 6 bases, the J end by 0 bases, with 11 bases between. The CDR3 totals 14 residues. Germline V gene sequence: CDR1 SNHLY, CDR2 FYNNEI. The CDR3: CASSPTSLNTEAFF. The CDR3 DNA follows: TGTGCCAGCAGCCCGACATCTTTGAACACTGAAGCTTTCTTT.

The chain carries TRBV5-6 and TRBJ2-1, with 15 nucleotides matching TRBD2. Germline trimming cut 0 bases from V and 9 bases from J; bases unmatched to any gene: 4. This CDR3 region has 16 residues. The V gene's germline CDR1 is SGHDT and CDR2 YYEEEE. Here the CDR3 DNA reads TGTGCCAGCAGCTTGGTACCGGGACTAGCGGGAGGTGAGCAGTTCTTC. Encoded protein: CASSLVPGLAGGEQFF.

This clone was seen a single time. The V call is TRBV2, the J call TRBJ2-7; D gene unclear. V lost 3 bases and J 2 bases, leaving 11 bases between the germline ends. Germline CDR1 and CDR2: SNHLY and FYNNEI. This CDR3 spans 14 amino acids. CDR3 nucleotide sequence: TGTGCCAGCAGTGATGGTGGGCAGCCCTACGAGCAGTACTTC. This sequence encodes CASSDGGQPYEQYF.

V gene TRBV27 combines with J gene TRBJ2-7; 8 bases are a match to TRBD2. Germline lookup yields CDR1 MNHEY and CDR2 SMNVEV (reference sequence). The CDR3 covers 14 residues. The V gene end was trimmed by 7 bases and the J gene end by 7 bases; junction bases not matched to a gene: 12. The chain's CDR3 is CASTQGSGTREQYF. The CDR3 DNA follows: TGTGCCAGCACTCAAGGTAGCGGGACCCGGGAGCAGTACTTC.

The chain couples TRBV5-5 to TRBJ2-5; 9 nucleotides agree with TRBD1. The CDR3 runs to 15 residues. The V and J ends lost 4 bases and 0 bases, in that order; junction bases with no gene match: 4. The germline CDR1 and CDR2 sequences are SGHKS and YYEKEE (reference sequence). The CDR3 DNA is TGTGCCAGCAGCGCGACAGGGGGTAACCAAGAGACCCAGTACTTC. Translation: CASSATGGNQETQYF.

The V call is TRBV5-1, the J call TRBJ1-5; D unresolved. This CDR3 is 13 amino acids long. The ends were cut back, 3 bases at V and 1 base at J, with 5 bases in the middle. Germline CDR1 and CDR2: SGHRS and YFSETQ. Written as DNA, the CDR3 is TGCGCCAGCAGCTACGGGAGCAATCAGCCCCAGCATTTT. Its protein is CASSYGSNQPQHF. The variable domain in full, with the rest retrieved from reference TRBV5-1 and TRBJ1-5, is KAGVTQTPRYLIKTRGQQVTLSCSPISGHRSVSWYQQTPGQGLQFLFEYFSETQRNKGNFPGRFSGRQFSNSRSEMNVSTLELGDSALYLCASSYGSNQPQHFGDGTRLSIL.

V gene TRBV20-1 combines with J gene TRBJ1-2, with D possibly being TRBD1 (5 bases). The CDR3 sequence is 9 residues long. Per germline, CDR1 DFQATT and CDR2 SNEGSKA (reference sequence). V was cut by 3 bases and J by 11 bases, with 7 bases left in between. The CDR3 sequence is CSASGGYTF. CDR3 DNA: TGCAGTGCTAGCGGGGGGTACACCTTC.

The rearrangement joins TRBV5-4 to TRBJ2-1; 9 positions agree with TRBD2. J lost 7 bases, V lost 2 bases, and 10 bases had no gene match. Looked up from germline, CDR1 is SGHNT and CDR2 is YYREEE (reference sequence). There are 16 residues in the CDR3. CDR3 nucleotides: TGTGCCAGCAGCTTTATGCCGGGACTAGCCTTGAATGAGCAGTTCTTC. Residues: CASSFMPGLALNEQFF.

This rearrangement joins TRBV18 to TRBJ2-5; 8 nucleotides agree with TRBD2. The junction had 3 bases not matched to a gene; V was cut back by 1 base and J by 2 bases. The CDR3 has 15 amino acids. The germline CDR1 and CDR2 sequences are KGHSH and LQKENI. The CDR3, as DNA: TGTGCCAGCTCACCACTGCAGCGGGGGCAAGAGACCCAGTACTTC. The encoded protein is CASSPLQRGQETQYF.

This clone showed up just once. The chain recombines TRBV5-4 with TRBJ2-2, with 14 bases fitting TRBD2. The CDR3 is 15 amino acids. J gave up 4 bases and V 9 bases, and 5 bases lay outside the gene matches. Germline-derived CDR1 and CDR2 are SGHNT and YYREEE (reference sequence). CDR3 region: CATLGTSGSTGELFF. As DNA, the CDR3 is TGTGCCACCCTTGGGACTAGCGGGAGCACCGGGGAGCTGTTTTTT. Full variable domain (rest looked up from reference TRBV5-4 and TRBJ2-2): ETGVTQSPTHLIKTRGQQVTLRCSSQSGHNTVSWYQQALGQGPQFIFQYYREEENGRGNFPPRFSGLQFPNYSSELNVNALELDDSALYLCATLGTSGSTGELFFGEGSRLTVL.

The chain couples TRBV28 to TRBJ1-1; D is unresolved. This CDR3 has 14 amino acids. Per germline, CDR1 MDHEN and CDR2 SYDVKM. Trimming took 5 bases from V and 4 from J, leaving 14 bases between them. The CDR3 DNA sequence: TGTGCCAGCAGTCCACGAACAGAGATCACTGAAGCTTTCTTT. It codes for CASSPRTEITEAFF.

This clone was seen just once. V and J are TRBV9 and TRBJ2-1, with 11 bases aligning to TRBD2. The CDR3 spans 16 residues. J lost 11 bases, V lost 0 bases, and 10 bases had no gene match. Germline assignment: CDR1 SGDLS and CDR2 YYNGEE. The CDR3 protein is CASSVGLAGGGRKQFF. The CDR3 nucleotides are TGTGCCAGCAGCGTAGGCCTAGCGGGAGGAGGAAGAAAGCAGTTCTTC.

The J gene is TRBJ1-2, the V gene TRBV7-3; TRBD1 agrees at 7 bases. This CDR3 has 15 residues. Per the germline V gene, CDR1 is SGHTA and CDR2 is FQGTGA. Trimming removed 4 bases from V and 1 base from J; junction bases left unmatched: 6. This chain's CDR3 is CASSSGQLINYGYTF. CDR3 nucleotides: TGTGCCAGCAGCTCGGGACAGTTAATTAACTATGGCTACACCTTC.

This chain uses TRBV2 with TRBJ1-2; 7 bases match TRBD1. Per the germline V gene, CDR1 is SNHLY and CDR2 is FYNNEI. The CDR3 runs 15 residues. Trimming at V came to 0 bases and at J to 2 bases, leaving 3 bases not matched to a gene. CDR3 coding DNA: TGTGCCAGCAGTGAAGCGGTGACAGGGAACTATGGCTACACCTTC. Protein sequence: CASSEAVTGNYGYTF.

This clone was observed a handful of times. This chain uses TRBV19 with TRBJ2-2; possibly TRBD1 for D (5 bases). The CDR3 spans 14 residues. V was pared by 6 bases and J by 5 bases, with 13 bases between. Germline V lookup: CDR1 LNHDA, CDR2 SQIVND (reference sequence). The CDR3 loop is CASRPGQVTGELFF. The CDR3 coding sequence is TGTGCCAGTAGGCCCGGACAAGTTACCGGGGAGCTGTTTTTT.

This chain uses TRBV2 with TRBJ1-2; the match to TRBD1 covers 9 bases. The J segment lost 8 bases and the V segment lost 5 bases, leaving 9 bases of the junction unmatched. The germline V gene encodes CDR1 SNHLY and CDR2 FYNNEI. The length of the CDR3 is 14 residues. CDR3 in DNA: TGTGCCAGCAGTAATGGACAGGGGCCAGTGGGCTACACCTTC. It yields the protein CASSNGQGPVGYTF.

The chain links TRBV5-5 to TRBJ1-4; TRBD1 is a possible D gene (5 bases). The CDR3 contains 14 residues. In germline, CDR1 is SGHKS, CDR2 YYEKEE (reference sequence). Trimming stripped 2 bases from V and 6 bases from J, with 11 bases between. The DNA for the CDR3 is TGTGCCAGCAGCTTACAAGGGGCCGATGAAAAACTGTTTTTT. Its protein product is CASSLQGADEKLFF.

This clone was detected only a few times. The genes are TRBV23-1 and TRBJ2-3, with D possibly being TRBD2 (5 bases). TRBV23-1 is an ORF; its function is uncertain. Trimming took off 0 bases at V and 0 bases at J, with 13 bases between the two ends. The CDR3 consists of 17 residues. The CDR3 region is CASSQSSEDSSTDTQYF. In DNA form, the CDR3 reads TGCGCCAGCAGTCAATCCTCGGAGGACTCTAGCACAGATACGCAGTATTTT.

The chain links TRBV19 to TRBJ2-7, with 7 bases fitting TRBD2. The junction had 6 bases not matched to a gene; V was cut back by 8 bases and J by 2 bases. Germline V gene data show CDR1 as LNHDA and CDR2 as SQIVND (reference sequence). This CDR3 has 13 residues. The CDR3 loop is CASGLGTTYEQYF. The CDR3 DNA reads TGTGCCAGTGGACTAGGGACCACCTACGAGCAGTACTTC.

The CDR3 is CASSLSQGWYEQYF. The CDR3 coding sequence is TGTGCCAGCAGTTTATCGCAGGGTTGGTACGAGCAGTACTTC. V usage is TRBV28 and J usage is TRBJ2-7; a possible D gene is TRBD1 (5 bases). The ends were cut back, 1 base at V and 4 bases at J, with 11 bases in the middle. Germline V lookup: CDR1 MDHEN, CDR2 SYDVKM. This CDR3 contains 14 residues.

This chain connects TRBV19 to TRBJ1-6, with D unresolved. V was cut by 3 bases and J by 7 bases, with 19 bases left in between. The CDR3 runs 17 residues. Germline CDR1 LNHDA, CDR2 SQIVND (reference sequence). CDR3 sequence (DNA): TGTGCCAGTAGTATTAAGGCGGTCCCTCCGCGGAATTCACCCCTCCACTTT. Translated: CASSIKAVPPRNSPLHF.

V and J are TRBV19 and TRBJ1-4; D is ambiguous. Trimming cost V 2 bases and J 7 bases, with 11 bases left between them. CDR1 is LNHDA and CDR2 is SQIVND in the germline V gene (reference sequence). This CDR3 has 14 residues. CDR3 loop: CASSIQFSGEKLFF. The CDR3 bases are TGTGCCAGTAGTATACAGTTCTCTGGTGAAAAACTGTTTTTT. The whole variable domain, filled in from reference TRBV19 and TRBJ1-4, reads DGGITQSPKYLFRKEGQNVTLSCEQNLNHDAMYWYRQDPGQGLRLIYYSQIVNDFQKGDIAEGYSVSREKKESFPLTVTSAQKNPTAFYLCASSIQFSGEKLFFGSGTQLSVL.

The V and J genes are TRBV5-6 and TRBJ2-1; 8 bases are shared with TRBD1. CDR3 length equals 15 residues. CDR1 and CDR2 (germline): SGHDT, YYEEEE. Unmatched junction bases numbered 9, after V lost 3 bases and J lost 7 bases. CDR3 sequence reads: CASSSARTGRNEQFF. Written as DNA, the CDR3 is TGTGCCAGCAGCTCGGCCCGGACAGGGAGGAATGAGCAGTTCTTC.

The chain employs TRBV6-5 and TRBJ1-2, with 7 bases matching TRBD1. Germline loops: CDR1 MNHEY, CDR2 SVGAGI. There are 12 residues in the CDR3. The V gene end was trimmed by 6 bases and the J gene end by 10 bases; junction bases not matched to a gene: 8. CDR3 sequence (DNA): TGTGCCAGCAGAGCGACAGGGAGGTCCTACACCTTC. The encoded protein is CASRATGRSYTF.